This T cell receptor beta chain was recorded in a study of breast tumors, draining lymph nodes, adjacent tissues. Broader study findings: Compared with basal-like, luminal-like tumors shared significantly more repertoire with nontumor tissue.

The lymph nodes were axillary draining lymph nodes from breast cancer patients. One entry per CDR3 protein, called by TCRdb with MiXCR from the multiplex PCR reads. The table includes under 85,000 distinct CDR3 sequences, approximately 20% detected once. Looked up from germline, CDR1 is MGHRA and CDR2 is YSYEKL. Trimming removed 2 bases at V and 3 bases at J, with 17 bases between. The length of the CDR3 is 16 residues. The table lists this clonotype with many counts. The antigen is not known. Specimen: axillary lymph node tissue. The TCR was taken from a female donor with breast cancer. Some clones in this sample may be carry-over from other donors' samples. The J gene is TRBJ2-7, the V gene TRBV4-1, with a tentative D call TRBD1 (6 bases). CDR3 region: CASSQSFTGTYYEQYF. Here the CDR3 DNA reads TGCGCCAGCAGCCAATCGTTCACAGGGACCTACTACGAGCAGTACTTC.